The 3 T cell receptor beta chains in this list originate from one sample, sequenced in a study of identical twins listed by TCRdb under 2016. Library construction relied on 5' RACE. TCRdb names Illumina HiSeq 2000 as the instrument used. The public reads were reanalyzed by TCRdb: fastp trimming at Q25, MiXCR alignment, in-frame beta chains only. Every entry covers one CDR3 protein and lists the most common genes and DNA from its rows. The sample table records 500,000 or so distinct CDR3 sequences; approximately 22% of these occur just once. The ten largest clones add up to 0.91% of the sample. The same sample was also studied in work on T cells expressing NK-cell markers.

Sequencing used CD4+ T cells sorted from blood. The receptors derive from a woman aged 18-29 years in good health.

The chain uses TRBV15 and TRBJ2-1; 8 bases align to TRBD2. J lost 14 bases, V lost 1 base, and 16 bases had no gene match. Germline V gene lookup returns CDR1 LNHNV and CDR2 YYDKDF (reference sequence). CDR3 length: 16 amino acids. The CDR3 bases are TGTGCCACCAGCAGAGTCGGTAGCGGGGAGTTGGGATTGAAGTTCTTC. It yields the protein CATSRVGSGELGLKFF.

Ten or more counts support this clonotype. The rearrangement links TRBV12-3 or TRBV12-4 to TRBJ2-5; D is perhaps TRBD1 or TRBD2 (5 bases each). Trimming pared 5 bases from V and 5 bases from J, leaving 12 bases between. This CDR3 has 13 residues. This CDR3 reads CASSGQGAETQYF. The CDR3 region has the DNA TGTGCCAGCAGTGGGCAGGGAGCGGAGACCCAGTACTTC.

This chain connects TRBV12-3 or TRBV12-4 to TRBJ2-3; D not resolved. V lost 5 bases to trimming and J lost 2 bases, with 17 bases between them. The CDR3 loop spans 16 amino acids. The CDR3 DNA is TGTGCCAGCAGTCGAGACCCGGGCAGAGACACAGATACGCAGTATTTT. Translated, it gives CASSRDPGRDTDTQYF.